This paragraph covers one T cell receptor (beta chain) sequence. Its matching antigen is unknown. At one boundary the junction diverges from the germline segment, which might be a read error. Per the germline V gene, CDR1 is MDHEN and CDR2 is SYDVKM. This CDR3 contains 21 residues. These data belong to a study of cytomegalovirus exposure and HLA in healthy donors. About the study: An earlier analysis found 100 million or so unique TCR beta sequences from about 179 million T cells. Unique TCRs from HLA-typed donors, about 78 million of them, were held in an early data release.

With 60 Vbeta and 13 Jbeta primers, the PCR was carried out. Some clones are missing from TCRdb's copy, which holds only in-frame ones; the method was immunoSEQ multiplex PCR. Counted here are fewer than 200,000 clones, about 86% occurring once; the ten biggest clones make up about 1.8%. Notes on the study in general: The authors confirmed in vitro that a few CMV-associated chains were specific for CMV antigens. Presence/absence comparisons presumed near-even sequencing depth among donors.

The material sequenced was PBMCs. This sequence was found in a man in his forties in good health and CMV-seropositive. This chain connects TRBV28 to TRBJ2-6; 8 bases line up with TRBD1. Here the CDR3 DNA reads TGTGCCAGCAGTTTCTCACTAATAGGACAGGGTGGGTATTCTGGGGCCAACGGCCTGACTTTC. Translating it yields CASSFSLIGQGGYSGANGLTF.